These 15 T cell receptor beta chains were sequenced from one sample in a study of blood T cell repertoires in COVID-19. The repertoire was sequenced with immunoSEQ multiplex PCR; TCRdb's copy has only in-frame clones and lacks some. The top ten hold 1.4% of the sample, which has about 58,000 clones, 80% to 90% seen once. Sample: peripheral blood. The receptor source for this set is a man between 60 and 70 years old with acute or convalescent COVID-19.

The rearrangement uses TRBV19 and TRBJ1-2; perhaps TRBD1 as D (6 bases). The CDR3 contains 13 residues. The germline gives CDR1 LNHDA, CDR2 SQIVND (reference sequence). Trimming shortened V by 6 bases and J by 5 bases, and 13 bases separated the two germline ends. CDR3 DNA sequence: TGTGCCAGTAGCCAGGGACAAATTTATGGCTACACCTTC. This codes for CASSQGQIYGYTF.

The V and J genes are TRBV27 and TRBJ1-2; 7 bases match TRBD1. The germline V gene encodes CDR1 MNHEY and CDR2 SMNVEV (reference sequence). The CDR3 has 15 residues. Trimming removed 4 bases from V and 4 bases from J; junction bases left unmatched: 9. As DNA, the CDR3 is TGTGCCAGCAGTTCTCAAAACCGGGACAGCTATGGCTACACCTTC. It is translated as CASSSQNRDSYGYTF.

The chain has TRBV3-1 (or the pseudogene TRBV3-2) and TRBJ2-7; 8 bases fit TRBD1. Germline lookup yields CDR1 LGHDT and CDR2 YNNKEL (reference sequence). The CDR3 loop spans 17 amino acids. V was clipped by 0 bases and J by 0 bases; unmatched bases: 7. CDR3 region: CASSQDSGGTHSYEQYF. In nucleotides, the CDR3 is TGTGCCAGCAGCCAAGACTCAGGGGGCACCCACTCCTACGAGCAGTACTTC.

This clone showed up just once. The CDR3 coding sequence is TGTGCCAGCAGTCCGTCAGCGTTGGGGGGGGCTGAAGCTTTCTTT. Its translation is CASSPSALGGAEAFF. V usage is TRBV28 and J usage is TRBJ1-1; maybe TRBD1 (5 bases). The CDR3 has 15 residues. Germline V gene lookup returns CDR1 MDHEN and CDR2 SYDVKM. Trimming removed 5 bases at V and 6 bases at J, with 19 bases between.

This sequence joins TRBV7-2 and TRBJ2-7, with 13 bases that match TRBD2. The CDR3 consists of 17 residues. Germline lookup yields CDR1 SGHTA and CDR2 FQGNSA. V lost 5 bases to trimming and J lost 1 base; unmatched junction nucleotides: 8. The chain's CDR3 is CASSISGTSGVSYEQYF. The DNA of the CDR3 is TGTGCCAGCAGCATTTCCGGGACTAGCGGGGTGTCCTACGAGCAGTACTTC.

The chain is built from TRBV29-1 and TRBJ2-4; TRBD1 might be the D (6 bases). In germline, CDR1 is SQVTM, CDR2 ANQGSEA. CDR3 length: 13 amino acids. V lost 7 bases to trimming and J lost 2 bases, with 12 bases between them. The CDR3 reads CSGSQGTKNIQYF. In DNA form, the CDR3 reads TGCAGCGGATCACAGGGAACCAAAAACATTCAGTACTTC. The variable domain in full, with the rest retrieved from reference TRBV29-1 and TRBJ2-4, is SAVISQKPSRDICQRGTSLTIQCQVDSQVTMMFWYRQQPGQSLTLIATANQGSEATYESGFVIDKFPISRPNLTFSTLTVSNMSPEDSSIYLCSGSQGTKNIQYFGAGTRLSVL.

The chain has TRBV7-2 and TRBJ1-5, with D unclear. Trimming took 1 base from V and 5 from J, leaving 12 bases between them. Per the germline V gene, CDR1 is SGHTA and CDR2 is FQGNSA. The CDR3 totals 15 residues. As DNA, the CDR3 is TGTGCCAGCAGCTTAGGAGGAGTATCTGATCAGCCCCAGCATTTT. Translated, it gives CASSLGGVSDQPQHF.

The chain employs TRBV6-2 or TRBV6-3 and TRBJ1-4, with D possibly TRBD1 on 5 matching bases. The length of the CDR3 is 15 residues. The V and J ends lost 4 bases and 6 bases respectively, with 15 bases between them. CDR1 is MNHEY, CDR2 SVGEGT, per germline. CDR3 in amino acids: CASSSDRRLDEKLFF. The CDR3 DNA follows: TGTGCCAGCAGTTCCGACAGAAGACTAGATGAAAAACTGTTTTTT.

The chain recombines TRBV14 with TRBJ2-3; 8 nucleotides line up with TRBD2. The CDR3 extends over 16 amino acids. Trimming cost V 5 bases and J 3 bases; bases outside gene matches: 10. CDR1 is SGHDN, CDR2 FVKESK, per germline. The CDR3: CASSFRSGMGTDTQYF. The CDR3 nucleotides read TGTGCCAGCAGCTTTCGTAGCGGGATGGGGACAGATACGCAGTATTTT. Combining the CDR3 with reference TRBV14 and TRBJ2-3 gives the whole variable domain EAGVTQFPSHSVIEKGQTVTLRCDPISGHDNLYWYRRVMGKEIKFLLHFVKESKQDESGMPNNRFLAERTGGTYSTLKVQPAELEDSGVYFCASSFRSGMGTDTQYFGPGTRLTVL.

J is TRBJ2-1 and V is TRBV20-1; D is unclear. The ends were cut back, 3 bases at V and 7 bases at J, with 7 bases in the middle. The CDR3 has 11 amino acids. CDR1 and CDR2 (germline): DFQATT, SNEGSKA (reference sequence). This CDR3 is CSASLRNEQFF. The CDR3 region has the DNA TGCAGTGCTAGTCTTAGAAATGAGCAGTTCTTC.

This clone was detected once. The CDR3: CASRDKTGHQPQHF. DNA for the CDR3: TGTGCCAGCAGAGATAAGACAGGGCATCAGCCCCAGCATTTT. The rearrangement uses TRBV2 and TRBJ1-5, with 7 bases that match TRBD1. Germline trimming cut 6 bases from V and 5 bases from J; bases unmatched to any gene: 7. Looked up from germline, CDR1 is SNHLY and CDR2 is FYNNEI. There are 14 residues in the CDR3.

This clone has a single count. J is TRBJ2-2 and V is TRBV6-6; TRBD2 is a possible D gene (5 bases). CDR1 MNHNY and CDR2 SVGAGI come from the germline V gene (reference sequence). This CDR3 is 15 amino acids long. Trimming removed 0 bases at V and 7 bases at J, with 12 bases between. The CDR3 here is CASSYSTGYGGELFF. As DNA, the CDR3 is TGTGCCAGCAGTTACTCGACGGGGTATGGCGGGGAGCTGTTTTTT.

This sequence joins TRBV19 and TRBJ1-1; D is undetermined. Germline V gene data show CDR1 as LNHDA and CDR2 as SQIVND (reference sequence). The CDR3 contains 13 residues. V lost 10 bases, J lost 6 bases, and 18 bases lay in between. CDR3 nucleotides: TGTGCCACTACTCCCTCCCCTCGCGCTGAAGCTTTCTTT. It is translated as CATTPSPRAEAFF.

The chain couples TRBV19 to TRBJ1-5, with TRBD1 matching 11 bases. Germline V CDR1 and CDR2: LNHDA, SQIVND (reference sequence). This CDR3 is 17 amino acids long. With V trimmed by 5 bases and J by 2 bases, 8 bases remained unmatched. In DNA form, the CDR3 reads TGTGCCAGTAGTGGCCTAAAGGGACAGGGGGGCAATCAGCCCCAGCATTTT. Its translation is CASSGLKGQGGNQPQHF. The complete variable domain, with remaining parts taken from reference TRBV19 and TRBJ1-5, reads DGGITQSPKYLFRKEGQNVTLSCEQNLNHDAMYWYRQDPGQGLRLIYYSQIVNDFQKGDIAEGYSVSREKKESFPLTVTSAQKNPTAFYLCASSGLKGQGGNQPQHFGDGTRLSIL.

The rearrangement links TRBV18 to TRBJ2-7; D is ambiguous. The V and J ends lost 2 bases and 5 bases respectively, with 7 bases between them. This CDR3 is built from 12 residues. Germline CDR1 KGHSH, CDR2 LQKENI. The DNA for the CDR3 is TGTGCCAGCTCACCATCTTCCGACGAGCAGTACTTC. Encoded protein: CASSPSSDEQYF.